Here is one T cell receptor beta chain with its context. This specimen includes other DNA sequences encoding the same CDR3. Trimming took 3 bases from V and 0 from J, leaving 10 bases between them. The V gene's germline CDR1 is SGHTA and CDR2 FQGNSA. The CDR3 sequence is 15 residues long. The data belong to a study of siplizumab effects on memory and regulatory T cells. The data were produced by immunoSEQ multiplex PCR, yet TCRdb's version contains in-frame clones alone and is incomplete. The sample contains some 100,000 clones, roughly 95% of which appear only once. The sequence was collected from a human donor in good health. The sample was naive CD4+ T cells sorted from blood. This chain uses TRBV7-2 with TRBJ2-3; weak D call: TRBD2 (6 bases). The CDR3 is CASSLVGTSTDTQYF. In nucleotides, the CDR3 is TGTGCCAGCAGCTTGGTAGGGACTAGCACAGATACGCAGTATTTT.